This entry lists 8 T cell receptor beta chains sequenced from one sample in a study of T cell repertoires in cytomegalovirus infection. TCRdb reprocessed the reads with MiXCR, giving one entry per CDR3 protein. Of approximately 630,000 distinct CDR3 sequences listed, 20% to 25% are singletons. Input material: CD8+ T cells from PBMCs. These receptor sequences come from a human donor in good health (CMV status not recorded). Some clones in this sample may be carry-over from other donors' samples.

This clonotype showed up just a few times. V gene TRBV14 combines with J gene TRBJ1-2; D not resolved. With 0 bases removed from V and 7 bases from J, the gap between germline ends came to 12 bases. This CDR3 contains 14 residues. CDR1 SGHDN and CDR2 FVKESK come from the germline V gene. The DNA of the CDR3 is TGTGCCAGCAGCCAAGATGGGCCCGCTTTTGGCTACACCTTC. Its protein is CASSQDGPAFGYTF.

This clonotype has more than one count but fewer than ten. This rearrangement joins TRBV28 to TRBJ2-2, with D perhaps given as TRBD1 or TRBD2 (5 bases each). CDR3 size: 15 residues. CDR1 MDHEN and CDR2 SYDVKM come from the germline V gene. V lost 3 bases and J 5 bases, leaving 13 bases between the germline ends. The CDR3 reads CASSLGPLRTGELFF. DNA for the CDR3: TGTGCCAGCAGTTTGGGACCCCTAAGGACCGGGGAGCTGTTTTTT.

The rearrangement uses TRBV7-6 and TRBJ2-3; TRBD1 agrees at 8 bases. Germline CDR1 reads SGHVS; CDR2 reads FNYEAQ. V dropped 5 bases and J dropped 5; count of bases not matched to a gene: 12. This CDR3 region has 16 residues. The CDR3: CASSIHPGQERDTQYF. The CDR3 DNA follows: TGTGCCAGCAGCATCCACCCGGGACAGGAAAGAGATACGCAGTATTTT.

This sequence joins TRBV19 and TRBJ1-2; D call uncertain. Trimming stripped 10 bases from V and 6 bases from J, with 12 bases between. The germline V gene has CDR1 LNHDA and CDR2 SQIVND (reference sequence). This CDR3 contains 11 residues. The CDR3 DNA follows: TGTGCCACCGGGCCGCCGGATGGCTACACCTTC. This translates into CATGPPDGYTF.

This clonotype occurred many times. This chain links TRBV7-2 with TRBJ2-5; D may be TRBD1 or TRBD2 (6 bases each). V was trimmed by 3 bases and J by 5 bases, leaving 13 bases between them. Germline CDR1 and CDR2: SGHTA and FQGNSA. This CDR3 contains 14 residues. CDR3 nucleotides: TGTGCCAGCAGCTTCCCGGGGGCCGGGGAGACCCAGTACTTC. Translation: CASSFPGAGETQYF.

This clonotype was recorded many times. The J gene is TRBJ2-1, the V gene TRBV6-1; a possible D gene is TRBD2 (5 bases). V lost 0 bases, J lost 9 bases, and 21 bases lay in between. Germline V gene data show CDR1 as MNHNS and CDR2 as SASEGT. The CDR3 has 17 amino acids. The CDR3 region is CASSEAGYSDIGVEQFF. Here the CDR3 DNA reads TGTGCCAGCAGTGAAGCCGGGTATTCGGATATCGGGGTTGAGCAGTTCTTC.

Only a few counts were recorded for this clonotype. CDR3 amino acids: CASSGGLREETQYF. As DNA, the CDR3 is TGTGCCAGCAGTGGCGGCCTTAGGGAAGAGACCCAGTACTTC. V is TRBV25-1 and J is TRBJ2-5; no clear D. V dropped 4 bases and J dropped 3 bases, with 12 bases sitting between them. The germline V gene encodes CDR1 MGHDK and CDR2 SYGVNS. CDR3 length: 14 residues.

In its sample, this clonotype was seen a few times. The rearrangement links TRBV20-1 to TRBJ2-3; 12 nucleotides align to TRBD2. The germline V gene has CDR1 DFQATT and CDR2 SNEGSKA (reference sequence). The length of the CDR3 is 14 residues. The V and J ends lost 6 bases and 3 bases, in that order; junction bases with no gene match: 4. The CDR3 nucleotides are TGCAGTGCAGCGACTAGCGGGGGAACAGATACGCAGTATTTT. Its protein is CSAATSGGTDTQYF.